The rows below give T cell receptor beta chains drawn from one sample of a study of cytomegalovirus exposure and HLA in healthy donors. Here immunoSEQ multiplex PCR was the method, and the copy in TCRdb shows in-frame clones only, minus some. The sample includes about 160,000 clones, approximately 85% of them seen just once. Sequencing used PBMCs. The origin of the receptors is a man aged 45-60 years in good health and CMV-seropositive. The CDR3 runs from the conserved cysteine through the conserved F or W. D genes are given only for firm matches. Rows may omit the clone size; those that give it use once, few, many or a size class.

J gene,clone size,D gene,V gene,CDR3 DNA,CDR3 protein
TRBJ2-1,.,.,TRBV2,TGTGCCAGCAGCCACCGGGACAATGAGCAGTTCTTC,CASSHRDNEQFF
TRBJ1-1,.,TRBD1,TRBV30,TGTGCCTGCAGATTACAGGGGGCGTCCGCTGAAGCTTTCTTT,CACRLQGASAEAFF
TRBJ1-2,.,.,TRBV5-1,TGCGCCAGCAGCTTGGTTTCGCAGGGTACCGATGGCTACACCTTC,CASSLVSQGTDGYTF
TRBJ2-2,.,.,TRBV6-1,TGTGCCAGCAGTGAACTCGCCGGGGAGCTGTTTTTT,CASSELAGELFF
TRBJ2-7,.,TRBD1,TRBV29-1,TGCAGCGTCGGACAGGGGATCTACGAGCAGTACTTC,CSVGQGIYEQYF
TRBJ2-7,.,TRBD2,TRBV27,TGTGCCAGCTCCCCTAGCGGGAGCGATCCCCCCTACGAGCAGTACTTC,CASSPSGSDPPYEQYF
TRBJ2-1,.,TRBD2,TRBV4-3,TGCGCCAGCAGCACCCTAGCGGGGGGGATTTACAATGAGCAGTTCTTC,CASSTLAGGIYNEQFF
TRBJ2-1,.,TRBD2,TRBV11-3,TGTGCCAGCAGCCGGACTAGAGACAATGAGCAGTTCTTC,CASSRTRDNEQFF
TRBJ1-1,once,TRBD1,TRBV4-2,TGTGCCAGCAGCCAAGTTTCCGGACAGGGGGTCAACACTGAAGCTTTCTTT,CASSQVSGQGVNTEAFF
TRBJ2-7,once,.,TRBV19,TGTGCCAGTAGGAAGGACAGCTTAAACTCCTACGAGCAGTACTTC,CASRKDSLNSYEQYF
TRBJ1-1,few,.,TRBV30,TGTGCCTGGAGTGAGGCAGGGAACACTGAAGCTTTCTTT,CAWSEAGNTEAFF
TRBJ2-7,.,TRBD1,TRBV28,TGTGCCAGCAGTTTGGGGACAGATGTCTACGAGCAGTACTTC,CASSLGTDVYEQYF
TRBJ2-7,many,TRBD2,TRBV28,TGTGCCAGCAGTTCTCGGGTAGCGGGGGGTATCTACAAGCAGTACTTC,CASSSRVAGGIYKQYF
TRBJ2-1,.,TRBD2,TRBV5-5,TGTGCCAGCAGCAGGGGACTAGCGGGGGCATCAGAGCAGTTCTTC,CASSRGLAGASEQFF
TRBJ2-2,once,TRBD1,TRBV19,TGTGCCAGTACCAGAACGACAGGGACCGGGGAGCTGTTTTTT,CASTRTTGTGELFF
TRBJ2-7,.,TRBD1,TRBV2,TGTGCCAGCAGCTCTACAGGGGGCAGCTCCTACGAGCAGTACTTC,CASSSTGGSSYEQYF
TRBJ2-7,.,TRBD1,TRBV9,TGTGCCAGCAGCGTAGCGGGACAGGCTCATTGGTACGAGCAGTACTTC,CASSVAGQAHWYEQYF
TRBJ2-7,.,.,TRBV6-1,TGTGCCAGCTGGAAGCGGACCTACGAGCAGTACTTC,CASWKRTYEQYF
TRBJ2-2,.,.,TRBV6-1,TGTGCCAGCAGGGAGGACACCGGGGAGCTGTTTTTT,CASREDTGELFF
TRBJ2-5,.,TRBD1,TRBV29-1,TGCAGCGGGGACAGGGGCTCAGTGGGGGAGACCCAGTACTTC,CSGDRGSVGETQYF
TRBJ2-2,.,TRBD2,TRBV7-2,TGTGCCAGCAGCTCCGGACTAGCGGGAGGTACCGGGGAGCTGTTTTTT,CASSSGLAGGTGELFF
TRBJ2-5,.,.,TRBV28,TGTGCCAGCAGGCGCCGGGAAAAAGAGACCCAGTACTTC,CASRRREKETQYF
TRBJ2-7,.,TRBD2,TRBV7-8,TGTGCCAGCAGCTTAGAGGCGGGGGGGACCTACGAGCAGTACTTC,CASSLEAGGTYEQYF
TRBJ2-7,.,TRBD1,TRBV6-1,TGTGCCAGCAGTACAGGGGTATACGAGCAGTACTTC,CASSTGVYEQYF
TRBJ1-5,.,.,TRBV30,TGTGCCTGGAGTGTGGGCAGGGAATTTCATAGCAATCAGCCCCAGCATTTT,CAWSVGREFHSNQPQHF
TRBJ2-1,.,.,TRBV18,TGTGCCAGCTCACCTTTCCACCCCGGTGAGAATGAGCAGTTCTTC,CASSPFHPGENEQFF
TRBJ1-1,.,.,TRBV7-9,TGTGCCAGCAGTCCGAGGACTAACACTGAAGCTTTCTTT,CASSPRTNTEAFF
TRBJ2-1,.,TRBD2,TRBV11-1,TGTGCCAGCAGCTCTATAGCGGGAGGGGCCGTCGATGAGCAGTTCTTC,CASSSIAGGAVDEQFF
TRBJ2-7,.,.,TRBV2,TGTGCCACAACCACAGAGTACGAGCAGTACTTC,CATTTEYEQYF
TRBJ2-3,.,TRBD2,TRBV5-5,TGTGCCAGTAAGCGCGCGGGAGGATTCACAGATACGCAGTATTTT,CASKRAGGFTDTQYF
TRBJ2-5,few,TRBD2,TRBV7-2,TGTGCCAGCAGCCTGAGGACTAGTTCCGGGGAGACCCAGTACTTC,CASSLRTSSGETQYF
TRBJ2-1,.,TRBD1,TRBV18,TGTGCCAGCTCACCACAACAGGGGGCCTCCAATGAGCAGTTCTTC,CASSPQQGASNEQFF
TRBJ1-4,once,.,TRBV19,TGTGCCAGTAGTATTTTAGGCGGAAATGAAAAACTGTTTTTT,CASSILGGNEKLFF
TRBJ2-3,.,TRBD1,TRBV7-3,TGTGCCAGCAGCTTTTCAGGGGGCTCTAGCACAGATACGCAGTATTTT,CASSFSGGSSTDTQYF
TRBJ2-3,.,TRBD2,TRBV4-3,TGCGCCAGCAGCCTGGAGCGGGGGAGCACAGATACGCAGTATTTT,CASSLERGSTDTQYF
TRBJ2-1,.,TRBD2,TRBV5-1,TGCGCCAGCAGCCGGGGGACTAGCGGGGGGGCGGGGGAGCAGTTCTTC,CASSRGTSGGAGEQFF
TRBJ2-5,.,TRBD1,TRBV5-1,TGCGCCAGCAGCTACGGACAGGGGGAAGAGACCCAGTACTTC,CASSYGQGEETQYF
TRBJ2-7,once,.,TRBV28,TGTGCCAGCACCCTCACAGGGGAGGTCTACGAGCAGTACTTC,CASTLTGEVYEQYF
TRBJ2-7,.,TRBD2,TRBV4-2,TGTGCCAGCAGCCAAGACGAGCGGGGGGGCCGGGAGCAGTACTTC,CASSQDERGGREQYF
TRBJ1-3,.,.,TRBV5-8,TGTGCCAGCAGCCGGACAGTAAGAGCTTCTGGAAACACCATATATTTT,CASSRTVRASGNTIYF
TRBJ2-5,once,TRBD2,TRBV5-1,TGCGCCAGCAGCTTGGCGGTAGCGGGAGCAAACCAAGAGACCCAGTACTTC,CASSLAVAGANQETQYF
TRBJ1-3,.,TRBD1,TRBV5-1,TGCGCCAGCAGCTTGGCGACAGGGGTATGGTCTGGAAACACCATATATTTT,CASSLATGVWSGNTIYF
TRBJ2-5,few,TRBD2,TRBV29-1,TGCAGCGTTGATGTGGGGGGGCAAGAGACCCAGTACTTC,CSVDVGGQETQYF
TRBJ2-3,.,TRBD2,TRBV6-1,TGTGCCAGCACCGCCAGCGGGGCTAGCACAGATACGCAGTATTTT,CASTASGASTDTQYF
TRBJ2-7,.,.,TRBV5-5,TGTGCCAGCAGCTTGGGACAGTACTACGAGCAGTACTTC,CASSLGQYYEQYF
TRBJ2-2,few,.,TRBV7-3,TGTGCCAGCAGCTTAACCAGCACCGGGGAGCTGTTTTTT,CASSLTSTGELFF
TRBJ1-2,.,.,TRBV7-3,TGTGCCAGCAGCTTAACGGGCAGAAACTATGGCTACACCTTC,CASSLTGRNYGYTF
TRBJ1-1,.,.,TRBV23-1,TGCGCCAGCAGTCCTCCGGCAGGATACACGAACACTGAAGCTTTCTTT,CASSPPAGYTNTEAFF